Shown below are 21 T cell receptor beta chains from a single sample sequenced in a study of Ad26.COV2.S vaccination and SARS-CoV-2 variants. The method was immunoSEQ multiplex PCR; TCRdb's version includes in-frame clones alone and lacks a portion of them. The data contain 300,000 to 400,000 clones, 90% to 95% of them singletons. The sample here was peripheral blood, taken after recovery from COVID-19. The receptor source for this set is a human donor who had recovered from COVID-19.

The CDR3 DNA sequence: TGTGCCAGCAGCTTAATTGTGGGGACGCTGAGGACCCAGTACTTC. Protein sequence: CASSLIVGTLRTQYF. The chain has TRBV7-3 and TRBJ2-5; D may correspond to TRBD1 or TRBD2 (5 bases each). Germline CDR1 reads SGHTA; CDR2 reads FQGTGA. The CDR3 is 15 amino acids. Trimming left V 1 base short and J 7 bases short, with 16 bases between.

The chain recombines TRBV2 with TRBJ1-6; D is undetermined. The CDR3 sequence is 16 residues long. The ends were cut back, 3 bases at V and 0 bases at J, with 9 bases in the middle. Germline V gives CDR1 SNHLY, CDR2 FYNNEI. This CDR3 reads CASSETPNSYNSPLHF. CDR3 DNA: TGTGCCAGCAGTGAGACCCCCAACTCCTATAATTCACCCCTCCACTTT.

The rearrangement links TRBV2 to TRBJ2-7; D uncertain. V lost 7 bases and J lost 1, with 14 bases in between. Germline CDR1 SNHLY, CDR2 FYNNEI. CDR3 length: 14 amino acids. The CDR3 DNA reads TGTGCCAGCATTCCGGGTCTTTTTTCCTACGAGCAGTACTTC. Translated, it gives CASIPGLFSYEQYF.

The rearrangement joins TRBV5-6 to TRBJ2-7; 7 nucleotides line up with TRBD1. The CDR3 is 14 residues long. Unmatched junction bases numbered 8, after V lost 4 bases and J lost 4 bases. Germline lookup yields CDR1 SGHDT and CDR2 YYEEEE. The CDR3 sequence: CASSPGQTLYEQYF. The CDR3 coding sequence is TGTGCCAGCAGCCCGGGACAGACATTATACGAGCAGTACTTC.

This rearrangement joins TRBV7-6 to TRBJ2-2; 10 positions agree with TRBD2. The CDR3 consists of 21 residues. V lost 2 bases and J lost 4; bases outside the gene matches: 19. Per the germline V gene, CDR1 is SGHVS and CDR2 is FNYEAQ. In nucleotides, the CDR3 is TGTGCCAGCAGCTTATCCTATCAGCGGGGGGGCGAGTTTCTAGGCACCGGGGAGCTGTTTTTT. Amino acid sequence: CASSLSYQRGGEFLGTGELFF.

The rearrangement joins TRBV19 to TRBJ2-3; the D gene is possibly TRBD2 (6 bases). Germline V CDR1 and CDR2: LNHDA, SQIVND (reference sequence). The V end was cut by 6 bases, the J end by 2 bases, with 21 bases between. The CDR3 length is 17 residues. The CDR3 DNA follows: TGTGCCAGTAGCAATAACGGGGGAGCCAGAACCACAGATACGCAGTATTTT. Amino acids: CASSNNGGARTTDTQYF.

V gene TRBV11-2 combines with J gene TRBJ1-2, with 10 bases fitting TRBD1. The CDR3 has 18 amino acids. The V segment lost 6 bases and the J segment 1 base; nucleotides outside the gene matches: 14. Germline V lookup: CDR1 SGHAT, CDR2 FQNNGV. This CDR3 is CASRHPGTGDPDNYGYTF. The CDR3 DNA reads TGTGCCAGCAGACACCCCGGGACAGGGGATCCAGATAACTATGGCTACACCTTC.

The chain links TRBV27 to TRBJ1-5; the match to TRBD1 covers 11 bases. V trimming: 6 bases; J trimming: 4 bases; junction bases outside the gene matches: 5. Germline assignment: CDR1 MNHEY and CDR2 SMNVEV (reference sequence). The CDR3 sequence is 15 residues long. The CDR3 is CASSRTGGLNQPQHF. The CDR3 DNA is TGTGCCAGCAGCCGGACAGGGGGCTTGAATCAGCCCCAGCATTTT.

This clone was recorded a few times. The chain uses TRBV5-1 and TRBJ1-1; D is uncertain. The CDR3 is 14 amino acids. CDR1 is SGHRS and CDR2 is YFSETQ in the germline V gene. Trimming took off 4 bases at V and 0 bases at J, with 10 bases between the two ends. Here the CDR3 DNA reads TGCGCCAGCAGCCGGGAGGGAGTGAACACTGAAGCTTTCTTT. Amino acids: CASSREGVNTEAFF.

The chain couples TRBV7-2 to TRBJ2-7; no clear D gene. Germline values: CDR1 SGHTA, CDR2 FQGNSA. This CDR3 region has 11 residues. V was pared by 11 bases and J by 0 bases, with 8 bases between. CDR3 amino acids: CASANSYEQYF. The CDR3 DNA follows: TGTGCCTCGGCGAACTCCTACGAGCAGTACTTC.

J is TRBJ2-1 and V is TRBV10-1; D might be TRBD1 or TRBD2, each matching 5 bases. The CDR3 spans 13 residues. Germline-derived CDR1 and CDR2 are WNHNN and SYGVQD (reference sequence). V gave up 2 bases and J gave up 12 bases, with 14 bases separating them. The CDR3 nucleotides are TGCGCCAGCAGTGAGATCGGAGAGGGGAGGCAGTTCTTC. It encodes CASSEIGEGRQFF.

The chain recombines TRBV5-4 with TRBJ2-1, with 9 bases fitting TRBD1. This CDR3 has 15 residues. The V gene's germline CDR1 is SGHNT and CDR2 YYREEE (reference sequence). Trimming removed 0 bases from V and 6 bases from J; junction bases left unmatched: 4. CDR3 protein: CASSLAQGAFNEQFF. The CDR3 coding sequence is TGTGCCAGCAGCTTGGCACAGGGGGCTTTCAATGAGCAGTTCTTC.

CDR3 sequence reads: CASSLTGEAFF. CDR3 coding DNA: TGTGCCAGCAGCCTTACAGGGGAAGCTTTCTTT. This chain connects TRBV6-6 to TRBJ1-1, with D tentatively TRBD1 (6 bases). This CDR3 spans 11 amino acids. The V gene's germline CDR1 is MNHNY and CDR2 SVGAGI (reference sequence). The V gene lost 6 bases and the J gene lost 8 bases, with 10 bases spanning the gap.

The CDR3 nucleotides are TGTGCCAGTAGTATAACCCGGACAGGGTGGTCAAATGGCTACACCTTC. This sequence encodes CASSITRTGWSNGYTF. The chain employs TRBV19 and TRBJ1-2; 8 nucleotides agree with TRBD1. The CDR3 runs 16 residues. Germline CDR1 and CDR2: LNHDA and SQIVND (reference sequence). The V and J ends lost 2 bases and 6 bases, in that order; junction bases with no gene match: 11.

The chain carries TRBV7-9 and TRBJ1-4; TRBD1 might be the D (5 bases). The CDR3 contains 15 residues. Germline loops: CDR1 SEHNR, CDR2 FQNEAQ (reference sequence). Trimming pared 6 bases from V and 8 bases from J, leaving 19 bases between. CDR3 nucleotide sequence: TGTGCCAGCAGACCCGAGGGTCCCCGGGGGGAAAAACTGTTTTTT. It specifies CASRPEGPRGEKLFF.

V is TRBV11-2 and J is TRBJ2-7; possibly TRBD1 for D (5 bases). Trimming took off 6 bases at V and 3 bases at J, with 12 bases between the two ends. The CDR3 length is 13 residues. Germline CDR1 is SGHAT and CDR2 is FQNNGV. Here the CDR3 reads CASRPTVYYEQYF. CDR3 in DNA: TGTGCCAGCAGGCCGACAGTTTACTACGAGCAGTACTTC.

J is TRBJ2-2 and V is TRBV11-2; unclear D gene. Germline V lookup: CDR1 SGHAT, CDR2 FQNNGV. V lost 4 bases and J lost 4, with 16 bases in between. This CDR3 has 16 residues. CDR3 in amino acids: CASSSQARIRTGELFF. CDR3 sequence (DNA): TGTGCCAGCAGCTCCCAGGCGCGGATACGCACCGGGGAGCTGTTTTTT.

V usage is TRBV5-6 and J usage is TRBJ2-7; TRBD2 matches at 7 bases. Germline CDR1 and CDR2: SGHDT and YYEEEE. V was pared by 4 bases and J by 6 bases, with 7 bases of the junction left unmatched. The CDR3 covers 13 residues. The CDR3 spells CASSRGPGGEQYF. CDR3 sequence (DNA): TGTGCCAGCAGCAGGGGCCCGGGGGGCGAGCAGTACTTC.

The CDR3 bases are TGTGCCAGCAGCTTAGGGACGGCTTCCTCACCCCTCCACTTT. Translated, it gives CASSLGTASSPLHF. The chain is built from TRBV7-9 and TRBJ1-6; D unresolved. Trimming stripped 1 base from V and 10 bases from J, with 11 bases between. This CDR3 spans 14 amino acids. Germline-derived CDR1 and CDR2 are SEHNR and FQNEAQ (reference sequence).

The CDR3 sequence is CASTYESRETQYF. The CDR3 DNA is TGTGCCAGCACCTACGAGTCCCGGGAGACCCAGTACTTC. The chain joins TRBV2 to TRBJ2-5, with D unclear. V was shortened by 7 bases and J by 5 bases, with 14 bases between the two germline ends. The CDR3 totals 13 residues. CDR1 is SNHLY, CDR2 FYNNEI, per germline.

This chain joins TRBV6-5 and TRBJ2-7; 7 bases agree with TRBD1. The CDR3 has 15 residues. V was pared by 6 bases and J by 0 bases, with 8 bases of the junction left unmatched. Per germline, CDR1 MNHEY and CDR2 SVGAGI. The CDR3 loop is CASSPRGSPSYEQYF. The CDR3 coding sequence is TGTGCCAGCAGCCCCAGGGGGTCCCCCTCCTACGAGCAGTACTTC.